These T cell receptor beta chains were read from a single sample in a study of T cells in Graves' hyperthyroidism and ophthalmopathy. TCRdb redid the calling of the multiplex PCR reads with MiXCR, one entry per CDR3 protein. The sample holds under 350,000 distinct CDR3 sequences; more than 10% are singletons and the top ten take 6.5% to 10%. The material sequenced was blood. Receptors were obtained from a woman aged 25 to 39 with Graves' hyperthyroidism that later progressed to Graves' ophthalmopathy. The CDR3 runs from the conserved cysteine through the conserved F or W. D genes are given only for firm matches. Clone size is given for some rows only: seen once, a few or many times, or a class if the clone is expanded.

j_call: TRBJ1-1; d_call: TRBD1; clone_size: many; v_call: TRBV3-1; cdr3_aa: CASSQEDRGHTEAFF; cdr3_nt: TGTGCCAGCAGCCAAGAGGACAGGGGACACACTGAAGCTTTCTTT
j_call: TRBJ2-2; d_call: TRBD2; clone_size: -; v_call: TRBV29-1; cdr3_aa: CSAGLAGGFVMGELFF; cdr3_nt: TGCAGCGCCGGACTAGCGGGAGGGTTTGTGATGGGGGAGCTGTTTTTT
j_call: TRBJ2-1; d_call: -; clone_size: many; v_call: TRBV2; cdr3_aa: CASMIGGTSSYNEQFF; cdr3_nt: TGTGCCAGCATGATCGGCGGCACCAGCTCCTACAATGAGCAGTTCTTC
j_call: TRBJ2-3; d_call: TRBD2; clone_size: many; v_call: TRBV7-9; cdr3_aa: CATKRTSGRIDTQYF; cdr3_nt: TGTGCCACAAAAAGGACTAGCGGGAGGATAGATACGCAGTATTTT
j_call: TRBJ2-7; d_call: -; clone_size: many; v_call: TRBV27; cdr3_aa: CASSPLSVSYEQYF; cdr3_nt: TGTGCCAGCAGTCCTCTTTCAGTATCCTACGAGCAGTACTTC
j_call: TRBJ2-2; d_call: -; clone_size: many; v_call: TRBV12-3/TRBV12-4; cdr3_aa: CASSLFIQAGELFF; cdr3_nt: TGTGCCAGCAGTTTGTTTATTCAGGCCGGGGAGCTGTTTTTT
j_call: TRBJ1-4; d_call: -; clone_size: -; v_call: TRBV2; cdr3_aa: CASSEPGVDEKLFF; cdr3_nt: TGTGCCAGCAGTGAGCCGGGGGTGGATGAAAAACTGTTTTTT
j_call: TRBJ2-5; d_call: -; clone_size: -; v_call: TRBV4-3; cdr3_aa: CASSLEVGQETQYF; cdr3_nt: TGCGCCAGCAGCCTTGAAGTAGGTCAAGAGACCCAGTACTTC
j_call: TRBJ1-5; d_call: -; clone_size: few; v_call: TRBV25-1; cdr3_aa: CASSDYGSNQPQHF; cdr3_nt: TGTGCCAGCAGTGATTACGGGAGCAATCAGCCCCAGCATTTT
j_call: TRBJ1-2; d_call: -; clone_size: many; v_call: TRBV3-1; cdr3_aa: CASSQDWVGYGYTF; cdr3_nt: TGTGCCAGCAGCCAAGACTGGGTGGGGTATGGCTACACCTTC
j_call: TRBJ2-1; d_call: -; clone_size: many; v_call: TRBV30; cdr3_aa: CAWSQMAYNEQFF; cdr3_nt: TGTGCCTGGTCGCAGATGGCCTACAATGAGCAGTTCTTC
j_call: TRBJ1-1; d_call: -; clone_size: many; v_call: TRBV30; cdr3_aa: CAWLPLWGAEAFF; cdr3_nt: TGTGCCTGGCTCCCCTTATGGGGGGCTGAAGCTTTCTTT
j_call: TRBJ1-4; d_call: -; clone_size: many; v_call: TRBV7-9; cdr3_aa: CASSETGAGVGEKLFF; cdr3_nt: TGTGCCAGCAGCGAAACGGGCGCGGGGGTCGGTGAAAAACTGTTTTTT
j_call: TRBJ2-6; d_call: -; clone_size: many; v_call: TRBV30; cdr3_aa: CAWRFRGSGANVLTF; cdr3_nt: TGTGCCTGGAGATTTAGGGGCTCTGGGGCCAACGTCCTGACTTTC
j_call: TRBJ2-1; d_call: TRBD2; clone_size: many; v_call: TRBV12-3/TRBV12-4; cdr3_aa: CASNLAGPYNEQFF; cdr3_nt: TGTGCCAGCAACCTAGCGGGGCCCTACAATGAGCAGTTCTTC
j_call: TRBJ2-7; d_call: -; clone_size: many; v_call: TRBV27; cdr3_aa: CASSLHHIGAYEQYF; cdr3_nt: TGTGCCAGCAGCCTACATCATATAGGGGCCTACGAGCAGTACTTC
j_call: TRBJ1-1; d_call: -; clone_size: many; v_call: TRBV7-3; cdr3_aa: CASSGRERDTEAFF; cdr3_nt: TGTGCCAGCAGCGGCCGGGAGCGGGACACTGAAGCTTTCTTT
j_call: TRBJ2-5; d_call: TRBD1; clone_size: -; v_call: TRBV4-1; cdr3_aa: CASSHAGGETQYF; cdr3_nt: TGCGCCAGCAGCCACGCAGGGGGAGAGACCCAGTACTTC
j_call: TRBJ2-1; d_call: -; clone_size: many; v_call: TRBV2; cdr3_aa: CASSEQAPAHNEQFF; cdr3_nt: TGTGCCAGCAGTGAACAGGCACCAGCACATAATGAGCAGTTCTTC
j_call: TRBJ1-1; d_call: -; clone_size: many; v_call: TRBV5-1; cdr3_aa: CASSSGTLNTEAFF; cdr3_nt: TGCGCCAGCAGCTCGGGGACATTGAACACTGAAGCTTTCTTT
j_call: TRBJ2-7; d_call: -; clone_size: many; v_call: TRBV12-3/TRBV12-4; cdr3_aa: CASTLGGRGPYEQYF; cdr3_nt: TGTGCCAGCACCCTCGGGGGCAGGGGTCCCTACGAGCAGTACTTC
j_call: TRBJ1-2; d_call: -; clone_size: few; v_call: TRBV28; cdr3_aa: CAGSPIYREFNYGYTF; cdr3_nt: TGTGCCGGCAGTCCCATCTACAGGGAATTTAACTATGGCTACACCTTC
j_call: TRBJ2-1; d_call: TRBD2; clone_size: many; v_call: TRBV12-3/TRBV12-4; cdr3_aa: CASSLILVAGEFDEQFF; cdr3_nt: TGTGCCAGCAGTTTAATCCTCGTAGCGGGAGAATTCGATGAGCAGTTCTTC
j_call: TRBJ2-7; d_call: -; clone_size: many; v_call: TRBV6-2/TRBV6-3; cdr3_aa: CASNGEAQSSYEQYF; cdr3_nt: TGTGCCAGCAACGGCGAGGCCCAGAGCTCCTACGAGCAGTACTTC
j_call: TRBJ2-7; d_call: -; clone_size: -; v_call: TRBV9; cdr3_aa: CASSVGSGWDYEQYF; cdr3_nt: TGTGCCAGCAGCGTAGGTAGCGGATGGGACTACGAGCAGTACTTC
j_call: TRBJ1-1; d_call: -; clone_size: -; v_call: TRBV7-9; cdr3_aa: CAGSLVQNTEAFF; cdr3_nt: TGTGCCGGCAGTCTGGTTCAGAACACTGAAGCTTTCTTT
j_call: TRBJ2-7; d_call: -; clone_size: many; v_call: TRBV2; cdr3_aa: CASSEPLIEQYF; cdr3_nt: TGTGCCAGCAGTGAACCATTGATCGAGCAGTACTTC
j_call: TRBJ2-3; d_call: TRBD2; clone_size: many; v_call: TRBV28; cdr3_aa: CASSFPQREVTDTQYF; cdr3_nt: TGTGCCAGCAGTTTTCCCCAGCGGGAGGTAACAGATACGCAGTATTTT
j_call: TRBJ1-5; d_call: TRBD1; clone_size: -; v_call: TRBV19; cdr3_aa: CASSPHLTGDQPQHF; cdr3_nt: TGTGCCAGTAGTCCCCACCTGACAGGGGACCAGCCCCAGCATTTT
j_call: TRBJ1-1; d_call: -; clone_size: many; v_call: TRBV2; cdr3_aa: CASSTTEAFF; cdr3_nt: TGTGCCAGCAGCACAACTGAAGCTTTCTTT
j_call: TRBJ2-7; d_call: TRBD2; clone_size: few; v_call: TRBV20-1; cdr3_aa: CSARDYHNSYEQYF; cdr3_nt: TGCAGTGCCCGGGACTACCACAACTCCTACGAGCAGTACTTC
j_call: TRBJ2-7; d_call: -; clone_size: many; v_call: TRBV12-3/TRBV12-4; cdr3_aa: CASSFGSEFEQYF; cdr3_nt: TGTGCCAGCAGTTTTGGGTCGGAGTTCGAGCAGTACTTC
j_call: TRBJ2-4; d_call: -; clone_size: many; v_call: TRBV2; cdr3_aa: CASSVSQGGIQYF; cdr3_nt: TGTGCCAGCAGTGTATCACAAGGGGGCATTCAGTACTTC
j_call: TRBJ2-1; d_call: TRBD2; clone_size: -; v_call: TRBV6-2/TRBV6-3; cdr3_aa: CASSWVSGRRNEQFF; cdr3_nt: TGTGCCAGCAGTTGGGTCAGCGGGAGGAGGAATGAGCAGTTCTTC
j_call: TRBJ2-1; d_call: -; clone_size: many; v_call: TRBV6-6; cdr3_aa: CASSYTGGDEQFF; cdr3_nt: TGTGCCAGCAGTTACACGGGGGGCGATGAGCAGTTCTTC
j_call: TRBJ2-5; d_call: TRBD2; clone_size: -; v_call: TRBV20-1; cdr3_aa: CSATLTSGGEETQYF; cdr3_nt: TGCAGTGCTACCCTGACTAGCGGGGGAGAAGAGACCCAGTACTTC
j_call: TRBJ2-3; d_call: TRBD2; clone_size: many; v_call: TRBV11-3; cdr3_aa: CASSLLSGRADTQYF; cdr3_nt: TGTGCCAGCAGCTTACTTAGCGGGAGGGCAGATACGCAGTATTTT
j_call: TRBJ2-6; d_call: -; clone_size: many; v_call: TRBV7-2; cdr3_aa: CASSSSSGANVLTF; cdr3_nt: TGTGCCAGCAGTTCCAGCTCTGGGGCCAACGTCCTGACTTTC
j_call: TRBJ2-7; d_call: -; clone_size: many; v_call: TRBV6-2/TRBV6-3; cdr3_aa: CASSYSQIAYEQYF; cdr3_nt: TGTGCCAGCAGTTACAGCCAGATTGCCTACGAGCAGTACTTC
j_call: TRBJ1-3; d_call: -; clone_size: many; v_call: TRBV3-1; cdr3_aa: CASSQERGVGNTIYF; cdr3_nt: TGTGCCAGCAGCCAAGAGAGGGGTGTTGGAAACACCATATATTTT
j_call: TRBJ1-5; d_call: TRBD1; clone_size: many; v_call: TRBV28; cdr3_aa: CASTSGGRNQPQHF; cdr3_nt: TGTGCCAGCACCTCAGGGGGACGAAATCAGCCCCAGCATTTT